This T cell receptor beta chain was documented in a study of blood T cell repertoires in COVID-19. Study summary: Sites in the United States, Italy and Spain provided acute and convalescent COVID-19 samples.

Enrolment of Seattle patients took place during active infection, and they were followed longitudinally. This CDR3 has 13 residues. The germline gives CDR1 SGHRS, CDR2 YFSETQ. V shed 0 bases and J shed 5 bases, with 6 bases lying between them. Libraries were prepared by immunoSEQ multiplex PCR; TCRdb keeps only in-frame clonotypes and omits some of them. Among a few hundred thousand clones listed, approximately 86% were seen once. The sequence was collected from an older woman with COVID-19, enrolled during active disease. This chain links TRBV5-1 with TRBJ1-5; D not certain. The sample consisted of peripheral blood. Here the CDR3 DNA reads TGCGCCAGCAGCTTGGTGGGAGATCAGCCCCAGCATTTT. This encodes CASSLVGDQPQHF.